This T cell receptor beta chain was recovered during a study of blood T cell repertoires in COVID-19. The wider study: From T cells, B-cell-depleted T cells, or PBMCs came the material, which was cDNA or gDNA.

Per germline, CDR1 SGHNT and CDR2 YYREEE (reference sequence). This CDR3 is 15 amino acids long. The V segment lost 4 bases and the J segment 9 bases; nucleotides outside the gene matches: 12. This table comes from immunoSEQ multiplex PCR, and its TCRdb copy is limited to in-frame clones, with some not included. Of roughly 250,000 clones in the sample, under 90% were seen once. V gene TRBV5-4 combines with J gene TRBJ2-5, with 10 bases matching TRBD2. The sample was peripheral blood. The source of this sequence is a woman in her sixties with active or convalescent COVID-19. CDR3 in amino acids: CASSRSAGGDGAQYF. DNA for the CDR3: TGTGCCAGCAGCCGATCAGCGGGGGGGGATGGGGCCCAGTACTTC.